This T cell receptor (beta chain) emerged from a study of blood T cell repertoires in COVID-19 (dated by TCRdb to the early 2020s). Turning to the overall study: Samples covering the acute and convalescent phases of COVID-19 were provided by collaborators in the United States, Italy and Spain. Where HLA class I and class II types were available, the types were taken from metadata supplied by the sample provider, not from assay-based typing. The repertoires were made available in a free public database intended to serve as a resource for research on the immune response to SARS-CoV-2. The samples were drawn from the first 160 participants of the ongoing ImmuneRACE study and from about 1,200 subjects provided by 6 global collaborators. Deeply sampled blood TCRbeta repertoires from subjects exposed to, actively infected with, or recovered from COVID-19 were included in the dataset. A de-identified subject ID, COVID-19 status, age in years and sex were almost always included in the sample metadata. The prospective study material was composed of cDNA or gDNA derived from T cells, B-cell-depleted T cells, or PBMCs. On the study overall, not on this receptor specifically: Clinical and demographic metadata were provided uncurated, with the amount varying by source and participant.

Whole blood was collected in K2EDTA tubes by collaborating institutions according to the institutions' own protocols. For TCRbeta analysis, collaborators shipped samples as frozen whole blood, isolated PBMCs, or DNA extracted from either of those sample types. TCRbeta CDR3 regions were amplified from genomic DNA using the immunoSEQ Assay, a bias-controlled multiplex PCR. The paper's data handling went like this. The number of nucleated cells in each sample was estimated from the amplification of reference gene primers within the assay. Sequence reads were collapsed and filtered to measure the absolute abundance of every unique TCRbeta CDR3 rearrangement. For each sample, productive Simpson clonality was calculated as the square root of Simpson's diversity index across productive rearrangements. Imported from immuneACCESS, the table was reduced by TCRdb to in-frame sequences with V and J called. These copies leave out some clones; in studies compared against another copy, an unresolved V gene accounts for under half, and the cause of the remainder is not known. The V and J calls and clone size are taken from that table; D and trimming were inferred from the DNA. For this sample there are over 35,000 clones; almost 85% appear just once. The top ten constitute roughly 9.9% of the sample.

This clone was recorded once. What this receptor recognizes is not known. Within one base of it there is no much larger clone, and no base qualities were kept. Deletion took 5 bases off V and 5 bases off J, with a span of 12 bases between the germline ends. Spanning cysteine to phenylalanine, the CDR3 consists of 13 amino acids. Just the 39-base CDR3 DNA is kept, in frame starting at base 1. As encoded in the germline V gene (reference sequence), CDR1 is SEHNR while CDR2 is FQNEAQ. The material sequenced was peripheral blood. The chain links TRBV7-9 with TRBJ2-5; a weak D assignment points to TRBD2 (6 bases agree). This sequence was found in a human donor in a cohort sampled during active COVID-19. The DNA sequence follows: TGTGCCAGCAGCCTCGGAAGCGGGGAGACCCAGTACTTC. Translated, this gives CASSLGSGETQYF.